The source of this T cell receptor (beta chain) is a study of blood T cell repertoires in COVID-19. Profiling relied on immunoSEQ multiplex PCR, and the TCRdb table lists in-frame clones only, not all of them. Here the sample spans some 330,000 clones, approximately 90% being singletons. The CDR3 runs 16 residues. CDR1 is SGHRS, CDR2 YFSETQ, per germline. V lost 0 bases, J lost 0 bases, and 13 bases lay in between. Sample: PBMCs or T cells enriched from blood (not recorded which). The TCR originated in a man aged 30 to 45 who had recovered from COVID-19. The genes are TRBV5-1 and TRBJ2-7; a possible D gene is TRBD1 (6 bases). For the CDR3, the DNA is TGCGCCAGCAGCTTGGGGGCTTCAGGGGTCTCCTACGAGCAGTACTTC. Its protein is CASSLGASGVSYEQYF.